Following are 28 T cell receptor beta chains from one sample sequenced in a study of T cells in Graves' hyperthyroidism and ophthalmopathy (dated by TCRdb to the late 2010s). Libraries were prepared through multiplex PCR. The sequencer listed for this sample is Illumina HiSeq 2000. Amplification of TCR beta CDR3 regions was carried out from RNA transcripts. The first round of RT-PCR for the TCR CDR3 was performed with the HTBI primer set and the Qiagen OneStep RT-PCR kit. TCRdb reprocessed the public reads (quality trimming at Q25 with fastp, clone calling with MiXCR) and kept in-frame beta chains. Rows are unified per CDR3 protein, each entry keeping the most common DNA and genes. This sample has some 600,000 distinct CDR3 sequences in its table, and more than 45% of those were observed once. 6.5% to 9% of the sample is held by the ten biggest clonotypes. Material for sequencing was peripheral blood or thyroid tissue (not recorded which). These receptors all come from a woman aged 18-29 years with Graves' hyperthyroidism. Donor details come from another sample of the same person, matched by shared clones.

This clonotype was seen at least ten times. The chain recombines TRBV24-1 with TRBJ1-2; TRBD1 aligns across 11 bases. Germline V CDR1 and CDR2: KGHDR, SFDVKD. V lost 3 bases and J lost 3; bases outside the gene matches: 5. The CDR3 spans 16 residues. In DNA form, the CDR3 reads TGTGCCACCAGTGATACCCCGGGACAGGGGGACTATGGCTACACCTTC. Its translation is CATSDTPGQGDYGYTF.

This chain joins TRBV15 and TRBJ2-5; 7 nucleotides line up with TRBD2. The CDR3 extends over 15 amino acids. V dropped 2 bases and J dropped 7; count of bases not matched to a gene: 10. Per germline, CDR1 LNHNV and CDR2 YYDKDF (reference sequence). CDR3 sequence (DNA): TGTGCCACCAGCAGATACCCTTCTAGCGGCCGGACCCAGTACTTC. Protein sequence: CATSRYPSSGRTQYF.

This clonotype was observed many times. This chain connects TRBV2 to TRBJ1-2; 11 nucleotides align to TRBD1. This CDR3 is 13 amino acids long. The junction had 4 bases not matched to a gene; V was cut back by 7 bases and J by 6 bases. Germline CDR1 SNHLY, CDR2 FYNNEI. CDR3 loop: CASIQDRGHGYTF. DNA of the CDR3: TGTGCCAGCATCCAGGACAGGGGGCATGGCTACACCTTC.

This clonotype was picked up one time. The J gene is TRBJ2-7, the V gene TRBV11-1, with 11 bases lining up with TRBD2. The CDR3 sequence is 17 residues long. Germline CDR1 is SGHAT and CDR2 is FQDESV (reference sequence). V dropped 2 bases and J dropped 0; count of bases not matched to a gene: 6. The CDR3 protein is CASSLTSGSHTSYEQYF. The CDR3 DNA is TGTGCCAGCAGCTTAACTAGCGGGAGCCATACCTCCTACGAGCAGTACTTC.

In the case of this clonotype: One end of the junction does not line up with germline, which may come from a read error. The chain is built from TRBV6-5 and TRBJ1-4; D gene unclear. The length of the CDR3 is 16 residues. Germline V lookup: CDR1 MNHEY, CDR2 SVGAGI. CDR3 sequence (DNA): TGTGCCATCAGTTACCTAGGAGTGGGGATTGGAGAAAAACTGTTTTTT. This encodes CAISYLGVGIGEKLFF.

The chain combines TRBV20-1 with TRBJ2-7; 9 bases map to TRBD2. V was pared by 3 bases and J by 2 bases, with 5 bases of the junction left unmatched. CDR1 DFQATT and CDR2 SNEGSKA come from the germline V gene (reference sequence). This CDR3 has 14 amino acids. CDR3 sequence: CSARGVAGAYEQYF. The CDR3 nucleotides are TGCAGTGCTAGGGGGGTAGCGGGAGCCTACGAGCAGTACTTC.

This clonotype appeared many times. The chain recombines TRBV7-2 with TRBJ2-5; TRBD2 agrees at 8 bases. CDR1 is SGHTA, CDR2 FQGNSA, per germline. V dropped 4 bases and J dropped 5; count of bases not matched to a gene: 12. The CDR3 is 16 residues long. The CDR3 region is CASSSEAGERMETQYF. CDR3 sequence (DNA): TGTGCCAGCAGCTCGGAAGCGGGAGAGAGGATGGAGACCCAGTACTTC.

This clonotype was counted at least ten times. The V call is TRBV10-3, the J call TRBJ1-2, with D tentatively TRBD1 (5 bases). Germline CDR1 and CDR2: ENHRY and SYGVKD. The V end lost 6 bases, the J end lost 0 bases, and 14 bases lay between the germline ends. This CDR3 is built from 15 residues. The DNA for the CDR3 is TGTGCCATCAGAGAAGGGGACGGAGCTAACTATGGCTACACCTTC. Encoded protein: CAIREGDGANYGYTF.

Concerning this clonotype itself: At one end, the junction sequence differs from germline, possibly due to a read error. The chain is built from TRBV5-5 and TRBJ2-5, with D hard to call. The CDR3 has 14 residues. The germline V gene has CDR1 SGHKS and CDR2 YYEKEE (reference sequence). The CDR3 reads CACSDGIIGETQYF. The CDR3 nucleotides read TGTGCCTGCAGCGACGGCATCATAGGGGAGACCCAGTACTTC. Full variable domain (outside the CDR3, taken from reference TRBV5-5 and TRBJ2-5): DAGVTQSPTHLIKTRGQQVTLRCSPISGHKSVSWYQQVLGQGPQFIFQYYEKEERGRGNFPDRFSARQFPNYSSELNVNALLLGDSALYLCACSDGIIGETQYFGPGTRLLVL.

The gene calls are TRBV2 and TRBJ2-3; the D gene could be TRBD1 or TRBD2 (6 bases each). This CDR3 spans 13 amino acids. Germline CDR1 is SNHLY and CDR2 is FYNNEI. The V end was cut by 5 bases, the J end by 6 bases, with 12 bases between. CDR3 residues: CASSSGGADTQYF. CDR3 DNA: TGTGCCAGCAGTTCCGGGGGCGCCGATACGCAGTATTTT.

With respect to this clonotype: The junction departs from the called germline gene at one end, perhaps through a read error. The rearrangement links TRBV10-3 to TRBJ2-5, with 10 bases lining up with TRBD2. This CDR3 has 17 residues. Germline V gene sequence: CDR1 ENHRY, CDR2 SYGVKD. The CDR3 sequence is CAISESKGSGREETQYF. In nucleotides, the CDR3 is TGTGCCATCAGTGAGTCGAAGGGAAGCGGGAGGGAAGAGACTCAGTACTTC.

The CDR3 DNA follows: TGTGCCAGCAGGCTGGGACAGCAGCTTTCAGATACGCAGTATTTT. It translates to CASRLGQQLSDTQYF. The chain carries TRBV5-4 and TRBJ2-3; 7 bases are shared with TRBD1. In germline, CDR1 is SGHNT, CDR2 YYREEE (reference sequence). V shed 5 bases and J 4 bases; nucleotides not matched to a gene: 10. There are 15 residues in the CDR3.

This sequence joins TRBV20-1 and TRBJ1-5; D is undetermined. Trimming removed 0 bases at V and 6 bases at J, with 9 bases between. The CDR3 totals 13 residues. CDR1 DFQATT and CDR2 SNEGSKA come from the germline V gene (reference sequence). This CDR3 reads CSARERASQPQHF. The CDR3 DNA is TGCAGTGCTAGAGAGCGGGCAAGTCAGCCCCAGCATTTT.

This rearrangement joins TRBV7-8 to TRBJ2-2, with 9 positions matching TRBD2. CDR1 and CDR2 (germline): SGHVS, FQNEAQ. The CDR3 runs 12 residues. Trimming cost V 5 bases and J 11 bases; bases outside gene matches: 3. This CDR3 is CASSRGTSELFF. The CDR3 nucleotides read TGTGCCAGCAGCCGTGGGACTAGCGAGCTGTTTTTT.

The chain combines TRBV19 with TRBJ1-2; 8 nucleotides match TRBD1. From germline, CDR1 is LNHDA and CDR2 SQIVND (reference sequence). V was pared by 6 bases and J by 3 bases, with 9 bases of the junction left unmatched. This CDR3 is built from 15 residues. The CDR3 region is CASSKTGDSHYGYTF. The CDR3 nucleotides read TGTGCCAGTAGCAAGACAGGGGATTCTCACTATGGCTACACCTTC.

The V gene is TRBV10-3, the J gene TRBJ2-7; D might be TRBD1 (6 bases). This CDR3 is 15 amino acids long. Trimming removed 10 bases from V and 2 bases from J, with 21 bases in between. The germline V gene encodes CDR1 ENHRY and CDR2 SYGVKD. The CDR3 sequence is CASSRGPGLAYEQYF. The DNA of the CDR3 is TGTGCCAGCAGCAGGGGACCGGGGCTAGCCTACGAGCAGTACTTC.

This clonotype has at least ten counts. The J gene is TRBJ1-2, the V gene TRBV25-1; 7 bases fit TRBD1. The length of the CDR3 is 16 residues. CDR1 and CDR2 (germline): MGHDK, SYGVNS. The J segment lost 3 bases and the V segment lost 0 bases, leaving 7 bases of the junction unmatched. Written as DNA, the CDR3 is TGTGCCAGCAGTGAATATGGGGGAGGACAGGACTATGGCTACACCTTC. Protein: CASSEYGGGQDYGYTF.

The sample holds a few counts of this clonotype. The J gene is TRBJ1-2, the V gene TRBV6-6; 7 nucleotides line up with TRBD1. The junction had 13 bases not matched to a gene; V was cut back by 5 bases and J by 4 bases. Germline V gene data show CDR1 as MNHNY and CDR2 as SVGAGI (reference sequence). This CDR3 contains 16 residues. CDR3 nucleotides: TGTGCCAGCAGTCCTGACCCGACCGGGACAGCCTATGGCTACACCTTC. Translated, it gives CASSPDPTGTAYGYTF.

This clonotype was found many times. The genes are TRBV29-1 and TRBJ2-5; D is possibly TRBD1 (5 bases). The CDR3 loop spans 13 amino acids. The V gene's germline CDR1 is SQVTM and CDR2 ANQGSEA. Trimming shortened V by 3 bases and J by 4 bases, and 12 bases separated the two germline ends. Here the CDR3 DNA reads TGCAGCGTTGACGCAGGGATGGGAGAGACCCAGTACTTC. Its protein product is CSVDAGMGETQYF. The full variable domain, with the rest looked up from reference TRBV29-1 and TRBJ2-5, is SAVISQKPSRDICQRGTSLTIQCQVDSQVTMMFWYRQQPGQSLTLIATANQGSEATYESGFVIDKFPISRPNLTFSTLTVSNMSPEDSSIYLCSVDAGMGETQYFGPGTRLLVL.

About this clonotype: No conserved phenylalanine or tryptophan ends this CDR3, so it is likely a read error. This chain uses TRBV7-3 with TRBJ2-7; perhaps TRBD1 as D (6 bases). V gave up 5 bases and J gave up 2 bases, with 10 bases separating them. Per the germline V gene, CDR1 is SGHTA and CDR2 is FQGTGA. The CDR3 is 13 residues long. The DNA for the CDR3 is TGTGCCAGCAGCCAACGGACAGCCTACGAGCAGTACCTC. Translated, it gives CASSQRTAYEQYL.

The chain employs TRBV10-3 and TRBJ1-5; TRBD1 aligns across 9 bases. The CDR3 extends over 16 amino acids. In germline, CDR1 is ENHRY, CDR2 SYGVKD. With 6 bases clipped from V and 1 base from J, the junction kept 7 bases outside the gene matches. The CDR3 here is CAISGQGHGSNQPQHF. The DNA for the CDR3 is TGTGCCATCAGCGGACAGGGGCATGGCAGCAATCAGCCCCAGCATTTT.

About this clonotype: A much larger clonotype is one base distant, so this may be a read error. This chain connects TRBV7-6 to TRBJ2-7; TRBD1 aligns across 8 bases. The length of the CDR3 is 12 residues. CDR1 and CDR2 from the germline V gene are SGHVS and FNYEAQ. The V segment lost 5 bases and the J segment 5 bases; nucleotides outside the gene matches: 2. The CDR3 DNA reads TGTGCCAGCAGCACAGGGGGTCACGAGCAGTACTTC. Its protein is CASSTGGHEQYF. Drawing the rest from reference TRBV7-6 and TRBJ2-7, the complete variable domain is GAGVSQSPRYKVTKRGQDVALRCDPISGHVSLYWYRQALGQGPEFLTYFNYEAQQDKSGLPNDRFSAERPEGSISTLTIQRTEQRDSAMYRCASSTGGHEQYFGPGTRLTVT.

In its sample, this clonotype was seen many times. J is TRBJ1-5 and V is TRBV10-3; D unclear. The CDR3 is 15 residues long. Trimming pared 0 bases from V and 10 bases from J, leaving 16 bases between. Germline assignment: CDR1 ENHRY and CDR2 SYGVKD. Written as DNA, the CDR3 is TGTGCCATCAGTGAGTCCGACGGGTCCCGCATCCCCCAGCATTTT. Protein: CAISESDGSRIPQHF.

This clonotype was detected only a few times. This chain connects TRBV19 to TRBJ1-1; possible D gene TRBD1, 6 bases. V lost 4 bases, J lost 0 bases, and 18 bases lay in between. There are 17 residues in the CDR3. CDR1 is LNHDA, CDR2 SQIVND, per germline (reference sequence). Written as DNA, the CDR3 is TGTGCCAGTAGTACCATTTTGGACAGTTTCATGAACACTGAAGCTTTCTTT. Amino acids: CASSTILDSFMNTEAFF.

The chain carries TRBV19 and TRBJ2-5; D possibly corresponds to TRBD1 (6 bases). With 5 bases removed from V and 2 bases from J, the gap between germline ends came to 18 bases. The CDR3 spans 16 residues. Germline CDR1 is LNHDA and CDR2 is SQIVND (reference sequence). The CDR3, as DNA: TGTGCCAGTAGTGGGTTGGCAGGGGCCCGGCAAGAGACCCAGTACTTC. Protein sequence: CASSGLAGARQETQYF. The full variable domain, completed using reference TRBV19 and TRBJ2-5, is DGGITQSPKYLFRKEGQNVTLSCEQNLNHDAMYWYRQDPGQGLRLIYYSQIVNDFQKGDIAEGYSVSREKKESFPLTVTSAQKNPTAFYLCASSGLAGARQETQYFGPGTRLLVL.

This clonotype occurred a few times. This chain links TRBV7-2 with TRBJ2-7; D perhaps matches TRBD2 (6 bases). Germline V gene data show CDR1 as SGHTA and CDR2 as FQGNSA. This CDR3 is built from 14 residues. The V and J ends lost 5 bases and 0 bases respectively, with 11 bases between them. The DNA of the CDR3 is TGTGCCAGCAGCCCCGGGACTCTCTCCTACGAGCAGTACTTC. This sequence encodes CASSPGTLSYEQYF.

This clonotype was counted at least ten times. The chain has TRBV19 and TRBJ2-5; TRBD2 matches at 15 bases. Per the germline V gene, CDR1 is LNHDA and CDR2 is SQIVND (reference sequence). After removal of 6 bases from V and 2 bases from J, the junction contained 7 bases not matched to a gene. This CDR3 has 17 amino acids. This chain's CDR3 is CASRALGLAGGQETQYF. As DNA, the CDR3 is TGTGCCAGTAGGGCCTTAGGACTAGCGGGAGGGCAAGAGACCCAGTACTTC.

V and J are TRBV29-1 and TRBJ2-5; 7 nucleotides match TRBD2. The CDR3 consists of 14 residues. V dropped 2 bases and J dropped 1; count of bases not matched to a gene: 4. From germline, CDR1 is SQVTM and CDR2 ANQGSEA. CDR3 nucleotide sequence: TGCAGCGTTGAACCTAGCGGCTTCCAAGAGACCCAGTACTTC. This translates into CSVEPSGFQETQYF.